The subject of this entry is one T cell receptor beta chain. Germline CDR1 and CDR2: LNHDA and SQIVND (reference sequence). This CDR3 has 13 residues. With 5 bases clipped from V and 8 bases from J, the junction kept 3 bases outside the gene matches. Time point defined: 2015-2016 season, 7 days after influenza vaccination. The entry originates in a study of follicular helper T cells after annual influenza vaccination. Sequencing was performed with immunoSEQ multiplex PCR; in TCRdb, only in-frame clones are kept and a portion is missing. Here the sample spans 4,000 to 4,500 clones, approximately 78% being singletons.

This sequence joins TRBV19 and TRBJ2-2; 9 nucleotides align to TRBD1. Sample: CXCR5+ CD38- circulating T follicular helper cells from blood, taken 7 days after influenza vaccination. Subset described: circulating Tfh, non-naive CD4+CXCR5+PD-1+ (ICOS+CD38+ or ICOS-CD38-). The TCR originated in an adult who received the influenza vaccine. In DNA form, the CDR3 reads TGTGCCAGTAGTCACAGGGGGCGAGGGGAGCTGTTTTTT. Its protein is CASSHRGRGELFF.